One and the same sample provided the 28 T cell receptor beta chains below, sequenced in a study of CD8+ T cells in alopecia areata. Noted treatment: oral pan-JAK inhibitor, 5-10 mg twice daily. The sequencing template was cDNA reverse transcribed from extracted RNA. Measured with immunoSEQ multiplex PCR; TCRdb has only the in-frame clones, and not every one. This sample has 270,000 or so clones, with roughly 64% found just once. This sample comprised CD4+ T cells sorted from blood, obtained at week 24, from a patient treated with tofacitinib. The source is a human donor with alopecia areata.

The chain couples TRBV15 to TRBJ2-1; D possibly matches TRBD1 or TRBD2 (6 bases each). CDR1 and CDR2 from the germline V gene are LNHNV and YYDKDF (reference sequence). The V end lost 6 bases, the J end lost 9 bases, and 27 bases lay between the germline ends. The CDR3 covers 17 residues. CDR3 DNA: TGTGCCACCAGGGAAAATAAGTGGGGGGCGGGCGGTGGTGAGCAGTTCTTC. It is translated as CATRENKWGAGGGEQFF. Full variable domain (missing parts from reference TRBV15 and TRBJ2-1): DAMVIQNPRYQVTQFGKPVTLSCSQTLNHNVMYWYQQKSSQAPKLLFHYYDKDFNNEADTPDNFQSRRPNTSFCFLDIRSPGLGDTAMYLCATRENKWGAGGGEQFFGPGTRLTVL.

The chain uses TRBV29-1 and TRBJ2-7; either TRBD1 or TRBD2 may fit D (6 bases each). Trimming took 4 bases from V and 0 from J, leaving 10 bases between them. Germline CDR1 is SQVTM and CDR2 is ANQGSEA. This CDR3 region has 13 residues. As DNA, the CDR3 is TGCAGCGTTGCGGGGGCTCCCTCCTACGAGCAGTACTTC. Protein product: CSVAGAPSYEQYF.

This clone has just one count. The chain combines TRBV5-1 with TRBJ2-5; D is perhaps TRBD1 or TRBD2 (5 bases each). The CDR3 contains 15 residues. Per the germline V gene, CDR1 is SGHRS and CDR2 is YFSETQ. V dropped 0 bases and J dropped 0 bases, with 9 bases sitting between them. CDR3 DNA sequence: TGCGCCAGCAGCTTGGCCGGGACGGACCAAGAGACCCAGTACTTC. The encoded protein is CASSLAGTDQETQYF.

This clone showed up just a few times. The V gene is TRBV6-5, the J gene TRBJ2-5; 7 bases are a match to TRBD1. The CDR3 totals 14 residues. The J segment lost 5 bases and the V segment lost 11 bases, leaving 14 bases of the junction unmatched. CDR1 is MNHEY, CDR2 SVGAGI, per germline. As DNA, the CDR3 is TGTGCCGCCAGCGTCACAGGGGCAGCCGAGACCCAGTACTTC. Protein: CAASVTGAAETQYF.

The chain carries TRBV30 and TRBJ1-4, with D uncertain. The CDR3 has 13 amino acids. Germline values: CDR1 GTSNPN, CDR2 SVGIG (reference sequence). The germline V and J ends were trimmed by 3 bases and 2 bases, with 7 bases remaining between them. The CDR3 DNA reads TGTGCCTGGAGCGGTGGGACTAATGAAAAACTGTTTTTT. This translates into CAWSGGTNEKLFF.

This clone was recorded a few times. The chain recombines TRBV29-1 with TRBJ2-2, with 7 bases that match TRBD1. CDR1 SQVTM and CDR2 ANQGSEA come from the germline V gene. The CDR3 runs to 18 residues. With 0 bases clipped from V and 3 bases from J, the junction kept 13 bases outside the gene matches. CDR3 bases: TGCAGCGTTGAAGATCAACGGCGTCCGGGACAGTACACCGGGGAGCTGTTTTTT. Its protein is CSVEDQRRPGQYTGELFF.

The chain couples TRBV29-1 to TRBJ2-5; D call uncertain. This CDR3 is built from 12 residues. V dropped 8 bases and J dropped 1 base, with 11 bases sitting between them. Germline lookup yields CDR1 SQVTM and CDR2 ANQGSEA. The CDR3 region has the DNA TGCAGCCTCTCCTCTACCCAAGAGACCCAGTACTTC. This sequence encodes CSLSSTQETQYF.

This clone has only a few counts. The chain employs TRBV30 and TRBJ1-3; the D is unclear. The CDR3 is 13 amino acids. The germline CDR1 and CDR2 sequences are GTSNPN and SVGIG (reference sequence). Trimming took off 4 bases at V and 0 bases at J, with 7 bases between the two ends. CDR3 sequence (DNA): TGTGCCTGGATCCGGGACTCTGGAAACACCATATATTTT. Protein: CAWIRDSGNTIYF. Combining the CDR3 with reference TRBV30 and TRBJ1-3 gives the whole variable domain SQTIHQWPATLVQPVGSPLSLECTVEGTSNPNLYWYRQAAGRGLQLLFYSVGIGQISSEVPQNLSASRPQDRQFILSSKKLLLSDSGFYLCAWIRDSGNTIYFGEGSWLTVV.

The V call is TRBV30, the J call TRBJ1-6; 7 bases fit TRBD1. The germline gives CDR1 GTSNPN, CDR2 SVGIG (reference sequence). This CDR3 is built from 14 residues. J was trimmed by 8 bases and V by 4 bases; bases with no gene match: 8. The DNA of the CDR3 is TGTGCCTGGACCATGACAGGGATCCATTCACCCCTCCACTTT. Its protein is CAWTMTGIHSPLHF.

This sequence joins TRBV29-1 and TRBJ2-7; D is possibly TRBD2 (6 bases). Trimming left V 8 bases short and J 6 bases short, with 20 bases between. The germline V gene encodes CDR1 SQVTM and CDR2 ANQGSEA. The CDR3 runs to 13 residues. CDR3 amino acids: CSLLGGIPLEQYF. CDR3 in DNA: TGCAGCCTGCTTGGAGGGATCCCCCTCGAGCAGTACTTC.

This clone was detected once. The chain couples TRBV28 to TRBJ2-1; 8 bases agree with TRBD1. Unmatched junction bases numbered 16, after V lost 8 bases and J lost 7 bases. CDR1 and CDR2 from the germline V gene are MDHEN and SYDVKM. The CDR3 runs 16 residues. CDR3 nucleotide sequence: TGTGCCAGCGGTTCTATTGGACAGGGCCGAGGAAATGAGCAGTTCTTC. Its translation is CASGSIGQGRGNEQFF.

This chain joins TRBV11-1 and TRBJ2-1, with D perhaps TRBD2 (5 bases). Germline V gives CDR1 SGHAT, CDR2 FQDESV (reference sequence). This CDR3 spans 16 amino acids. V was clipped by 2 bases and J by 0 bases, with 11 bases between them. The CDR3 nucleotides are TGTGCCAGCAGCTTAAGGCCGGGGTACTCCTACAATGAGCAGTTCTTC. It codes for CASSLRPGYSYNEQFF.

The DNA for the CDR3 is TGTGCCAGCAGATCTCACTTCTCAACAGGGGGAGAGCAGTTCTTC. Translating it yields CASRSHFSTGGEQFF. The V call is TRBV27, the J call TRBJ2-1; 8 bases are shared with TRBD1. Germline V CDR1 and CDR2: MNHEY, SMNVEV (reference sequence). V shed 6 bases, J shed 10 bases, and the junction held 14 bases outside the gene matches. The CDR3 is 15 amino acids.

The chain employs TRBV4-2 and TRBJ1-1, with 7 positions matching TRBD1. Losses at the gene ends were 2 bases for V and 3 bases for J; bases not matched to a gene: 6. The CDR3 runs 15 residues. The V gene's germline CDR1 is LGHNA and CDR2 YNFKEQ. This chain's CDR3 is CASSQQGQTHTEAFF. CDR3 sequence (DNA): TGTGCCAGCAGCCAACAGGGACAGACGCACACTGAAGCTTTCTTT.

The V and J genes are TRBV7-2 and TRBJ2-7, with 7 bases matching TRBD1. Germline V gene sequence: CDR1 SGHTA, CDR2 FQGNSA. This CDR3 comprises 12 residues. Losses at the gene ends were 4 bases for V and 5 bases for J; bases not matched to a gene: 2. The CDR3, as DNA: TGTGCCAGCAGCTCACAGGGGAACGAGCAGTACTTC. Encoded protein: CASSSQGNEQYF.

The chain combines TRBV28 with TRBJ1-5; D might be TRBD1 (5 bases). The CDR3 contains 15 residues. V was shortened by 7 bases and J by 0 bases, with 13 bases between the two germline ends. Germline assignment: CDR1 MDHEN and CDR2 SYDVKM. The CDR3 sequence is CASIPDSYSNQPQHF. CDR3 sequence (DNA): TGTGCCAGCATACCAGACAGTTATAGCAATCAGCCCCAGCATTTT.

The genes are TRBV7-9 and TRBJ1-1; tentative D call: TRBD1 (5 bases). The CDR3 has 15 residues. Germline-derived CDR1 and CDR2 are SEHNR and FQNEAQ (reference sequence). Trimming shortened V by 3 bases and J by 1 base, and 12 bases separated the two germline ends. The CDR3 DNA reads as TGTGCCAGCAGCTTCGGTGGGACGGCGAACACTGAAGCTTTCTTT. It is translated as CASSFGGTANTEAFF. The full variable domain, rest sourced from reference TRBV7-9 and TRBJ1-1, is DTGVSQNPRHKITKRGQNVTFRCDPISEHNRLYWYRQTLGQGPEFLTYFQNEAQLEKSRLLSDRFSAERPKGSFSTLEIQRTEQGDSAMYLCASSFGGTANTEAFFGQGTRLTVV.

This clone was found a few times. The chain uses TRBV5-1 and TRBJ1-1; D is ambiguous. Germline loops: CDR1 SGHRS, CDR2 YFSETQ. V lost 0 bases and J 1 base, leaving 16 bases between the germline ends. CDR3 size: 17 residues. CDR3 sequence reads: CASSLAMRPRANTEAFF. CDR3 sequence (DNA): TGCGCCAGCAGCTTGGCCATGAGACCGCGAGCGAACACTGAAGCTTTCTTT.

This clone has only a few counts. This chain links TRBV4-2 with TRBJ1-6; D possibly corresponds to TRBD1 (6 bases). The CDR3 length is 15 residues. Trimming stripped 2 bases from V and 8 bases from J, with 13 bases between. Germline V gene lookup returns CDR1 LGHNA and CDR2 YNFKEQ. CDR3 sequence: CASSQRMSGDSPLHF. Here the CDR3 DNA reads TGTGCCAGCAGCCAACGGATGTCAGGGGATTCACCCCTCCACTTT.

The chain is built from TRBV30 and TRBJ2-6; 8 positions match TRBD1. CDR1 GTSNPN and CDR2 SVGIG come from the germline V gene (reference sequence). Trimming took 1 base from V and 12 from J; bases not matched to a gene: 8. This CDR3 has 14 amino acids. In nucleotides, the CDR3 is TGTGCCTGGAGTGCGACAGGGGCCGGTTTCGTCCTGACTTTC. Residues: CAWSATGAGFVLTF.

The rearrangement joins TRBV28 to TRBJ2-7; perhaps TRBD2 as D (6 bases). The length of the CDR3 is 15 residues. Germline CDR1 and CDR2: MDHEN and SYDVKM. Trimming shortened V by 5 bases and J by 1 base, and 15 bases separated the two germline ends. The DNA for the CDR3 is TGTGCCAGCAGTCCCATGGGCAGCGGGTCCTACGAGCAGTACTTC. Translation gives CASSPMGSGSYEQYF.

On this clone: Other DNA sequences in this specimen translate into the identical CDR3. The chain links TRBV30 to TRBJ1-5, with D hard to call. The CDR3 totals 13 residues. Trimming removed 4 bases at V and 2 bases at J, with 9 bases between. Germline assignment: CDR1 GTSNPN and CDR2 SVGIG (reference sequence). CDR3 coding DNA: TGTGCCTGGACAACGGGCGGCAATCAGCCCCAGCATTTT. It is translated as CAWTTGGNQPQHF. Looking up the rest from reference TRBV30 and TRBJ1-5 gives the full variable domain: SQTIHQWPATLVQPVGSPLSLECTVEGTSNPNLYWYRQAAGRGLQLLFYSVGIGQISSEVPQNLSASRPQDRQFILSSKKLLLSDSGFYLCAWTTGGNQPQHFGDGTRLSIL.

CDR3 bases: TGTGCCATCAGTGAGGACGGAAGGCTTTATAATTCACCCCTCCACTTT. Translation: CAISEDGRLYNSPLHF. The V and J genes are TRBV10-3 and TRBJ1-6; D not resolved. Germline-derived CDR1 and CDR2 are ENHRY and SYGVKD. Trimming shortened V by 2 bases and J by 4 bases, and 12 bases separated the two germline ends. CDR3 size: 16 residues.

The sample holds many counts of this clone. The CDR3: CASSLAVAGSDEQFF. CDR3 coding DNA: TGCGCCAGCAGCCTGGCGGTAGCGGGGTCCGATGAGCAGTTCTTC. This chain connects TRBV5-1 to TRBJ2-1; 8 positions agree with TRBD2. This CDR3 spans 15 amino acids. The germline V gene encodes CDR1 SGHRS and CDR2 YFSETQ. V was pared by 4 bases and J by 8 bases, with 11 bases of the junction left unmatched.

The V call is TRBV6-1, the J call TRBJ1-2; D might be TRBD1 (5 bases). V shed 4 bases and J shed 5 bases, with 26 bases lying between them. This CDR3 comprises 18 residues. Germline V gene data show CDR1 as MNHNS and CDR2 as SASEGT. The CDR3 DNA follows: TGTGCCAGCAGTGTGTGGCGGCAGGGTCTCACCCCCCGATATGGCTACACCTTC. Amino acids: CASSVWRQGLTPRYGYTF.

In this sample, this clone turned up a few times. The V gene is TRBV29-1, the J gene TRBJ2-5; D is perhaps TRBD1 or TRBD2 (5 bases each). The CDR3 is 12 amino acids. Between the trimmed V and J ends, which lost 4 bases and 3 bases, there was a span of 9 bases. In germline, CDR1 is SQVTM, CDR2 ANQGSEA. The CDR3 protein is CSVGEGKETQYF. For the CDR3, the DNA is TGCAGCGTTGGTGAGGGGAAAGAGACCCAGTACTTC.

The table lists this clone with a few counts. The V gene is TRBV7-2, the J gene TRBJ2-5, with D uncertain. The germline gives CDR1 SGHTA, CDR2 FQGNSA. The CDR3 contains 13 residues. V was trimmed by 1 base and J by 3 bases, leaving 6 bases between them. The CDR3 region has the DNA TGTGCCAGCAGCTTAGGCGGAGAAGAGACCCAGTACTTC. This translates into CASSLGGEETQYF.

In this sample, this clone turned up a few times. This chain connects TRBV25-1 to TRBJ2-3; D is uncertain. Trimming shortened V by 3 bases and J by 2 bases, and 12 bases separated the two germline ends. Looked up from germline, CDR1 is MGHDK and CDR2 is SYGVNS. The CDR3 spans 15 residues. DNA for the CDR3: TGTGCCAGCAGTGACAATGTTGCCTACACAGATACGCAGTATTTT. It specifies CASSDNVAYTDTQYF.